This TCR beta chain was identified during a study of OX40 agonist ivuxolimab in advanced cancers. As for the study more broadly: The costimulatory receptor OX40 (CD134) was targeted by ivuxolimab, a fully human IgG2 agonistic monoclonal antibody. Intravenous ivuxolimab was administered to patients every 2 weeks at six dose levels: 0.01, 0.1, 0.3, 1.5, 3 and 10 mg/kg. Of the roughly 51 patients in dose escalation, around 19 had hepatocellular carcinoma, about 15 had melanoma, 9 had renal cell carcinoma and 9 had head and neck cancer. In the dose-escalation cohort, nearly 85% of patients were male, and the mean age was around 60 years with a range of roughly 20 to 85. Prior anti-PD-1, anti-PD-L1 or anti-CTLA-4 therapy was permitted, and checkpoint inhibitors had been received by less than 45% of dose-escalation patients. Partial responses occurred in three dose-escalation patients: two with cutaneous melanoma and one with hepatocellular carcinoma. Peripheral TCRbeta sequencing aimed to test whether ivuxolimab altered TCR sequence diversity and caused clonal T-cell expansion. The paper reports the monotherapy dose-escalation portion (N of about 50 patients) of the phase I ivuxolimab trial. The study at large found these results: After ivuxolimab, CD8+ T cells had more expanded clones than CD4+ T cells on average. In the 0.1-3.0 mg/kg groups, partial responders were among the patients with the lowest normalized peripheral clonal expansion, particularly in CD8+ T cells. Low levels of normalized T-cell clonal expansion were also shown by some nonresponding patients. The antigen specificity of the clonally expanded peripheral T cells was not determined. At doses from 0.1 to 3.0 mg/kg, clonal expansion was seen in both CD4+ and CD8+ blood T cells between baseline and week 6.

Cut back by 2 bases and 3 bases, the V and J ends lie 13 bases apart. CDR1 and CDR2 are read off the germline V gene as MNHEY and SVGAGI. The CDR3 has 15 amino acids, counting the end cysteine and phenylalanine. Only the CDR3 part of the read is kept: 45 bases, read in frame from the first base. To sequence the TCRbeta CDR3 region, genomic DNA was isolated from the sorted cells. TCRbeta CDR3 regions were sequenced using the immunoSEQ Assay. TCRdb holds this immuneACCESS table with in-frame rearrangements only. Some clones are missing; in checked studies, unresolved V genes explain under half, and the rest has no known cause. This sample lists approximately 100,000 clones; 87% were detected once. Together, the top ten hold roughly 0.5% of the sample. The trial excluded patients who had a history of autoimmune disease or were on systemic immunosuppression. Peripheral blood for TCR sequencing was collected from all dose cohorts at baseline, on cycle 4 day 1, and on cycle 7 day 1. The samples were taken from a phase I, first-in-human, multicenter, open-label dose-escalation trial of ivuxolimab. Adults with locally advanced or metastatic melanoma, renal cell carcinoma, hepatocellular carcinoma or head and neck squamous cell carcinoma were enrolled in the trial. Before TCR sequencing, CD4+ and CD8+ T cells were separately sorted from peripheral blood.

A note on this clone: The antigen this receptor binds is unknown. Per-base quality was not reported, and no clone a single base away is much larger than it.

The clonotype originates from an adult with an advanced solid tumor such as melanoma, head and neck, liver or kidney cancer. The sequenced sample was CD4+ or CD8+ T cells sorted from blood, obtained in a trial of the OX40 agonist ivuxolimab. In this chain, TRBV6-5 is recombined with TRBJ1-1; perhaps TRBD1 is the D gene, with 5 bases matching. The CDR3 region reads CASSYGGGLDTEAFF. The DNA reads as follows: TGTGCCAGCAGTTACGGTGGGGGGTTGGACACTGAAGCTTTCTTT.